A selection of T cell receptor beta chains follows, all from one sample in a study of T cell responses to AZD1222 COVID-19 vaccine. Produced via immunoSEQ multiplex PCR; TCRdb's table is partial and in-frame only. The repertoire holds some 96,000 clones, approximately 87% seen once, with 2.8% in the top ten. The material sequenced was peripheral blood, taken on day 0 of AZD1222 vaccination. The receptors here all came from an adult in good health. CDR3s include the opening cysteine and the closing phenylalanine or tryptophan. The D gene is left open where the match is weak. Part of the rows lack a size; the others show once, few, many or a class for expanded clones.

j_gene | v_gene | abundance | d_gene | CDR3aa | CDR3nt
TRBJ2-7 | TRBV9 | . | . | CASSVPYEQYF | TGTGCCAGCAGCGTACCATACGAGCAGTACTTC
TRBJ2-1 | TRBV3-1/TRBV3-2 | . | . | CASSQGSGREQFF | TGTGCCAGCAGCCAAGGGTCAGGGCGGGAGCAGTTCTTC
TRBJ1-2 | TRBV7-9 | . | . | CASRQGNYGYTF | TGTGCCAGCAGACAGGGAAACTATGGCTACACCTTC
TRBJ2-1 | TRBV5-6 | . | TRBD2 | CASSLTGLAVYNEQFF | TGTGCCAGCAGCTTGACAGGACTAGCGGTATACAATGAGCAGTTCTTC
TRBJ1-2 | TRBV3-1/TRBV3-2 | . | . | CASSRRLPGQAVF | TGTGCCAGCAGCCGCCGCCTACCGGGGCAGGCCGTCTTC
TRBJ2-7 | TRBV19 | . | TRBD1 | CASSIDRTGDEQYF | TGTGCCAGTAGTATAGACAGGACAGGGGACGAGCAGTACTTC
TRBJ1-6 | TRBV27 | once | . | CASSTQGRNSPLHF | TGTGCCAGCAGTACCCAGGGTCGGAATTCACCCCTCCACTTT
TRBJ2-7 | TRBV14 | . | TRBD2 | CASSQWAGVGELHEQYF | TGTGCCAGCAGCCAATGGGCGGGAGTTGGTGAACTGCACGAGCAGTACTTC
TRBJ1-1 | TRBV19 | . | . | CASSILGGVGTEAFF | TGTGCCAGTAGTATTTTGGGGGGCGTTGGAACTGAAGCTTTCTTT
TRBJ2-1 | TRBV6-5 | . | TRBD2 | CASSRLARVGNEQFF | TGTGCCAGCAGCAGACTAGCGAGAGTGGGCAATGAGCAGTTCTTC
TRBJ2-7 | TRBV2 | few | TRBD2 | CASSDLSGRAGEQYF | TGTGCCAGCAGCGACCTTAGCGGGAGGGCGGGTGAGCAGTACTTC
TRBJ2-1 | TRBV28 | . | . | CASSHGFLGGSYNEQFF | TGTGCCAGCAGCCATGGATTTCTGGGGGGCTCCTACAATGAGCAGTTCTTC
TRBJ2-5 | TRBV19 | . | . | CASRVLGQETQYF | TGTGCCAGTAGGGTCCTGGGCCAAGAGACCCAGTACTTC
TRBJ2-7 | TRBV6-5 | . | TRBD2 | CASHGLVVPYEQYF | TGTGCCAGCCATGGACTAGTAGTCCCCTACGAGCAGTACTTC
TRBJ1-3 | TRBV5-1 | once | . | CASSLPLPGPENTIYF | TGCGCCAGCAGCCTACCCTTGCCGGGTCCGGAAAACACCATATATTTT
TRBJ1-6 | TRBV10-3 | . | . | CAISRVMNSPLHF | TGTGCCATCAGTAGAGTAATGAATTCACCCCTCCACTTT
TRBJ2-1 | TRBV18 | . | TRBD2 | CASSRPTSGRAVGQFF | TGTGCCAGCTCACGGCCGACTAGCGGGAGGGCCGTAGGGCAGTTCTTC
TRBJ1-2 | TRBV3-1/TRBV3-2 | . | . | CASSQRRGPKNYGYTF | TGTGCCAGCAGCCAAAGGAGGGGACCTAAGAACTATGGCTACACCTTC
TRBJ2-1 | TRBV5-1 | . | TRBD2 | CASSELTSGTSYNEQFF | TGCGCCAGCAGCGAATTGACTAGCGGGACGTCCTACAATGAGCAGTTCTTC
TRBJ2-7 | TRBV4-2 | . | . | CASRRGGYEQYF | TGTGCCAGCAGACGGGGCGGCTACGAGCAGTACTTC
TRBJ1-1 | TRBV5-1 | . | . | CASSLEGRGPYHEAFF | TGCGCCAGCAGCTTGGAGGGCAGGGGCCCCTATCATGAAGCTTTCTTT
TRBJ2-7 | TRBV7-9 | once | . | CASSPYGSSYEQYF | TGTGCCAGCAGCCCCTACGGGAGCTCCTACGAGCAGTACTTC
TRBJ1-4 | TRBV7-6 | once | TRBD1 | CASSLSGTGNEKLFF | TGTGCCAGCAGCTTGTCCGGGACAGGGAATGAAAAACTGTTTTTT
TRBJ2-5 | TRBV6-5 | . | TRBD1 | CASSYGSGGWETQYF | TGTGCCAGCAGTTACGGCTCAGGGGGCTGGGAGACCCAGTACTTC